This entry is about one T cell receptor (beta chain). What it recognizes is unknown. The CDR3 contains 16 residues. The germline V gene has CDR1 SGDLS and CDR2 YYNGEE. Trimming pared 0 bases from V and 4 bases from J, leaving 13 bases between. Sequencing was performed with immunoSEQ multiplex PCR; in TCRdb, only in-frame clones are kept and a portion is missing. The table shows 30,000 to 45,000 clones, with 82% occurring only once. This record belongs to a study of OX40 agonist ivuxolimab in advanced cancers. Study summary: Patients in the trial were receiving intravenous ivuxolimab every 2 weeks, at doses of 0.01 to 10 mg/kg.

Whole-study findings and limits: Among expanded peripheral T cells, antigen specificity went undetermined. At 0.1 to 3.0 mg/kg and by week 6, CD4+ and CD8+ T cells in the blood had expanded clonally. Clonal expansion in partial responders at 0.1-3.0 mg/kg ranked among the lowest.

The sequence was obtained from an adult with an advanced solid tumor such as melanoma, head and neck, liver or kidney cancer. Sequencing used CD4+ or CD8+ T cells sorted from blood, obtained in a trial of the OX40 agonist ivuxolimab. This rearrangement joins TRBV9 to TRBJ2-2, with a tentative D call TRBD2 (6 bases). CDR3 DNA sequence: TGTGCCAGCAGCGTAGATGGAGGGAGATTCACCGGGGAGCTGTTTTTT. Amino acids: CASSVDGGRFTGELFF.